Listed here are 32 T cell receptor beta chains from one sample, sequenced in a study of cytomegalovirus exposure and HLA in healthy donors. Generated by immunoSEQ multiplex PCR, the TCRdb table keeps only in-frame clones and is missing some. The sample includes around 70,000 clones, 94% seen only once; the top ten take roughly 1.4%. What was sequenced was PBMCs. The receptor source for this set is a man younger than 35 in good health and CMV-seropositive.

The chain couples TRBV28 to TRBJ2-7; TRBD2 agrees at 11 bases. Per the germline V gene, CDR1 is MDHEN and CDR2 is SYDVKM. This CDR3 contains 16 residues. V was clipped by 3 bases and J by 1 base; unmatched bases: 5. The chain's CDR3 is CASSLIGTSGSYEQYF. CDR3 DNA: TGTGCCAGCAGTTTGATAGGGACTAGCGGTTCCTACGAGCAGTACTTC. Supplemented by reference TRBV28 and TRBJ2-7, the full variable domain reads DVKVTQSSRYLVKRTGEKVFLECVQDMDHENMFWYRQDPGLGLRLIYFSYDVKMKEKGDIPEGYSVSREKKERFSLILESASTNQTSMYLCASSLIGTSGSYEQYFGPGTRLTVT.

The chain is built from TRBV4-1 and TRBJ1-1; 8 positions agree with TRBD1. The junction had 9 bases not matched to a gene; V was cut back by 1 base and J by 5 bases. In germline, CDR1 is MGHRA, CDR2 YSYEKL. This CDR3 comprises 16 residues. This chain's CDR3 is CASSQGGTGRRTEAFF. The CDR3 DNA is TGCGCCAGCAGCCAAGGTGGGACAGGTAGGAGAACTGAAGCTTTCTTT.

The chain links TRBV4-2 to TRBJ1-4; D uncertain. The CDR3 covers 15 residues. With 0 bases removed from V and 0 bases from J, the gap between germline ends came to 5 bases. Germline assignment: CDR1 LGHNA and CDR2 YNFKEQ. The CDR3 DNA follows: TGTGCCAGCAGCCAAGATTTCGCAACTAATGAAAAACTGTTTTTT. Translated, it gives CASSQDFATNEKLFF.

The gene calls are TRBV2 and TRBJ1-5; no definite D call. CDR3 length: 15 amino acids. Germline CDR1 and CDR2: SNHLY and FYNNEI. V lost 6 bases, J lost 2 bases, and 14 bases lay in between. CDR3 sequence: CASSGPRGGNQPQHF. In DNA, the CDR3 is TGTGCCAGCAGCGGACCGCGGGGAGGCAATCAGCCCCAGCATTTT.

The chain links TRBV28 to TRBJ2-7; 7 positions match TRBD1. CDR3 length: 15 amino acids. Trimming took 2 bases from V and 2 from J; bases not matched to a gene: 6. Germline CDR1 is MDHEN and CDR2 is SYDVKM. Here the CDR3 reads CASSLHGGQAYEQYF. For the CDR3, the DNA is TGTGCCAGCAGTTTACACGGCGGACAGGCCTACGAGCAGTACTTC.

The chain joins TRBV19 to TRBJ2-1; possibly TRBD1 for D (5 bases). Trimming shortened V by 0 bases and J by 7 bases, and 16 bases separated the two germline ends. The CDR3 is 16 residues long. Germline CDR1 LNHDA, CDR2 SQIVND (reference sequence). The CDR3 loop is CASSIDSLSRVNEQFF. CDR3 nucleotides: TGTGCCAGTAGTATAGATTCCCTCAGCAGGGTAAATGAGCAGTTCTTC. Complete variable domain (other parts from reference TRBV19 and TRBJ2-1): DGGITQSPKYLFRKEGQNVTLSCEQNLNHDAMYWYRQDPGQGLRLIYYSQIVNDFQKGDIAEGYSVSREKKESFPLTVTSAQKNPTAFYLCASSIDSLSRVNEQFFGPGTRLTVL.

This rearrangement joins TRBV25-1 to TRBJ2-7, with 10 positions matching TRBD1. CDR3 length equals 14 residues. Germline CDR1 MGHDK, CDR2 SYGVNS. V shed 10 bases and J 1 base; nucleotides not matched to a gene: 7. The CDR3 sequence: CATQRTGGSYEQYF. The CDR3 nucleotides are TGTGCCACCCAACGGACAGGGGGTTCCTACGAGCAGTACTTC.

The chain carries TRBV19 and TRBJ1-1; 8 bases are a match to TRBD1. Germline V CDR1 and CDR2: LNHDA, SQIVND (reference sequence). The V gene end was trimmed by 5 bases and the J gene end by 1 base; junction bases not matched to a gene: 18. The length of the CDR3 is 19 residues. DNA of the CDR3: TGTGCCAGTAGTTTCCAGCCTCACCGGGACAGGACCAGGAACACTGAAGCTTTCTTT. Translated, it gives CASSFQPHRDRTRNTEAFF.

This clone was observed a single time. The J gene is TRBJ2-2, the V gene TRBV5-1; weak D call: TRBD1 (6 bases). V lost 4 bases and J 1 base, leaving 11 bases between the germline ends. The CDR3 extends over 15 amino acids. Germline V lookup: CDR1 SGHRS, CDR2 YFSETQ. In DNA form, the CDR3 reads TGCGCCAGCAGCGCCGGGACAAAGAACACCGGGGAGCTGTTTTTT. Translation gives CASSAGTKNTGELFF.

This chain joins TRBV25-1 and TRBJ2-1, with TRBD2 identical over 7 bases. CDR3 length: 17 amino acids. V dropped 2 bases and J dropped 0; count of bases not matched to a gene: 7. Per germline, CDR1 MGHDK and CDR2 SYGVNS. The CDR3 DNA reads TGTGCCAGCAGTGAAAGGCGGGGACTAAGCTCCTACAATGAGCAGTTCTTC. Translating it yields CASSERRGLSSYNEQFF.

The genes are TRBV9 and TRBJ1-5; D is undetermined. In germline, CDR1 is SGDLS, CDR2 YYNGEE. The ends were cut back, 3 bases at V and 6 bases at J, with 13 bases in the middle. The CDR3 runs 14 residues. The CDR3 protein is CASSDGGSGQPQHF. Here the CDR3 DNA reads TGTGCCAGCAGCGATGGAGGGTCGGGTCAGCCCCAGCATTTT.

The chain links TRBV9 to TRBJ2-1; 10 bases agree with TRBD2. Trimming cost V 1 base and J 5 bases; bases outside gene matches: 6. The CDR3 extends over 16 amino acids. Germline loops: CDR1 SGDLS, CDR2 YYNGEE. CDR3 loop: CASSVSGLADHNEQFF. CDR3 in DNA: TGTGCCAGCAGCGTATCAGGACTAGCGGACCACAATGAGCAGTTCTTC.

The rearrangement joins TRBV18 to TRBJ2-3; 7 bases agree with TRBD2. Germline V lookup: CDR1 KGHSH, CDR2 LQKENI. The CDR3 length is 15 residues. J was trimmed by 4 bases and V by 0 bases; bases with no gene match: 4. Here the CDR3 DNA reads TGTGCCAGCTCACCACCGGGAGGGCGGGCAGATACGCAGTATTTT. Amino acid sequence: CASSPPGGRADTQYF.

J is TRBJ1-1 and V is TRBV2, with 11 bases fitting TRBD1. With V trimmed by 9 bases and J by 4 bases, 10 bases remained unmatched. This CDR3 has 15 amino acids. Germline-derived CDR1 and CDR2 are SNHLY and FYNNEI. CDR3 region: CASSGTGGSGTEAFF. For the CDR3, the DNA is TGTGCCAGTTCCGGGACAGGGGGTTCAGGCACTGAAGCTTTCTTT.

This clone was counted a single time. CDR3 sequence (DNA): TGTGCTAGTGAGATCCGACAGGCCCGGGGCTACACCTTC. It translates to CASEIRQARGYTF. The chain combines TRBV12-5 with TRBJ1-2; D may be TRBD1 (6 bases). The CDR3 is 13 amino acids. Germline assignment: CDR1 LGHNT and CDR2 FRNRAP. V was trimmed by 7 bases and J by 8 bases, leaving 17 bases between them.

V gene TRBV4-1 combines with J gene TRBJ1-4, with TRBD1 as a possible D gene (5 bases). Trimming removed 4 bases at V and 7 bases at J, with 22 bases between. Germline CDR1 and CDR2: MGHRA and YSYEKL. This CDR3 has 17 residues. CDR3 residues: CASSLSSPGINREKLFF. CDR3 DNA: TGCGCCAGCAGCCTTTCCTCCCCAGGGATAAACCGTGAAAAACTGTTTTTT.

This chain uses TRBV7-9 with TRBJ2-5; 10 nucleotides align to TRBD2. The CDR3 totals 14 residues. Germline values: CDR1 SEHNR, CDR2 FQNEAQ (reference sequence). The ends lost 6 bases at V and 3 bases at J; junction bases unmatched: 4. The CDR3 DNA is TGTGCCAGCAGGATCGGACTAGCGGAAGAGACCCAGTACTTC. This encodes CASRIGLAEETQYF.

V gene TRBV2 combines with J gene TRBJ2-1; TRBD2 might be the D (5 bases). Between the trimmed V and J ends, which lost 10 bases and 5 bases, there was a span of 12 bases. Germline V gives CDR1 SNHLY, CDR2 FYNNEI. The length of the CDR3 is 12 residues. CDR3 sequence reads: CATISDDNEQFF. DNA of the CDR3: TGTGCCACGATTAGCGATGACAATGAGCAGTTCTTC.

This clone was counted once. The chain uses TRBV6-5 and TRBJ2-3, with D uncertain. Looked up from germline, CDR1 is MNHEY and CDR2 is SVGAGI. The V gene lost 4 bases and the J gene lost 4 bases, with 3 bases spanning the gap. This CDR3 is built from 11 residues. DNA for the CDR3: TGTGCCAGCAGTTTATCAGATACGCAGTATTTT. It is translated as CASSLSDTQYF.

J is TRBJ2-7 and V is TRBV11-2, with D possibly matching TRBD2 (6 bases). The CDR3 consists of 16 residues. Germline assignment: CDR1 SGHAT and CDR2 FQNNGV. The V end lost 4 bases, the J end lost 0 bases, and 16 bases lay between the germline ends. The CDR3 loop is CASSWVRGGSSYEQYF. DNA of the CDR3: TGTGCCAGCAGCTGGGTGCGGGGAGGTAGCTCCTACGAGCAGTACTTC.

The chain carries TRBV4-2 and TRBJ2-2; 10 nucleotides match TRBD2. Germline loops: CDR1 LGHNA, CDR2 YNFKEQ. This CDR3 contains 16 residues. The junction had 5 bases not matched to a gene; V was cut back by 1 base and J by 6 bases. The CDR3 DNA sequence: TGTGCCAGCAGCCAAGGCAGCGGGAGGGCCGCCGGGGAGCTGTTTTTT. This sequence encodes CASSQGSGRAAGELFF.

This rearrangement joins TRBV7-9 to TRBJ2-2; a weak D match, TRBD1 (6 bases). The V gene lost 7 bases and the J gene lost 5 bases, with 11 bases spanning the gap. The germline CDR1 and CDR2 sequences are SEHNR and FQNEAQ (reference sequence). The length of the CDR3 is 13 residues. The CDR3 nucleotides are TGTGCCAGCAAAGCAGGGGAGACCGGGGAGCTGTTTTTT. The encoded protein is CASKAGETGELFF.

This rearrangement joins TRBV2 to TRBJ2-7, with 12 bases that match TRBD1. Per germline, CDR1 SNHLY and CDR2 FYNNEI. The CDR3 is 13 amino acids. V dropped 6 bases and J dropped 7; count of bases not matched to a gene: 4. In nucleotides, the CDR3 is TGTGCCAGCAGCGGGACAGGGGGCAGTGAGCAGTACTTC. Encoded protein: CASSGTGGSEQYF.

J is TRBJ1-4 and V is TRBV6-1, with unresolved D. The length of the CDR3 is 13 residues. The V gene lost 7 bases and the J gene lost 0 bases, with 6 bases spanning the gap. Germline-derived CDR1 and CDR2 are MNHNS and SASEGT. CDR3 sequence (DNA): TGTGCCAGCATCACGGCAACTAATGAAAAACTGTTTTTT. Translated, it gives CASITATNEKLFF.

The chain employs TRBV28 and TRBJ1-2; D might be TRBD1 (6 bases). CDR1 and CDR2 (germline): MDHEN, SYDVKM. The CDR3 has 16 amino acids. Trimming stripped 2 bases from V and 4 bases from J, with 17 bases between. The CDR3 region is CASSLIAMGASYGYTF. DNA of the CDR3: TGTGCCAGCAGTTTAATCGCCATGGGGGCAAGCTATGGCTACACCTTC.

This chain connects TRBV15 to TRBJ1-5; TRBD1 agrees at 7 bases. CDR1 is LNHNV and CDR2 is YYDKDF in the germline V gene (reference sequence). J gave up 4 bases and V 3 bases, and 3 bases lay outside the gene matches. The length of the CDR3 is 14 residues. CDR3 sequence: CATSRGQQNQPQHF. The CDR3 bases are TGTGCCACCAGCAGGGGACAGCAAAATCAGCCCCAGCATTTT.

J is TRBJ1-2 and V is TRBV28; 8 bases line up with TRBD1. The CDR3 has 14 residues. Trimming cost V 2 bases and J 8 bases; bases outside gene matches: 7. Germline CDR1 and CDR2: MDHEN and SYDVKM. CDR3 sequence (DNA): TGTGCCAGCAGTTTAACTCCAGGGGGCTGGGGCTACACCTTC. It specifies CASSLTPGGWGYTF.

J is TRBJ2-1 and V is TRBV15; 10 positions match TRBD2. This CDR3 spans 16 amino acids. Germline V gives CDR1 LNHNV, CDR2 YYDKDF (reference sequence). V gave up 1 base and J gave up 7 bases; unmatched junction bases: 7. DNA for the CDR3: TGTGCCACCAGCAGAGCGAGCGGGAGGGCGGAAAATGAGCAGTTCTTC. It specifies CATSRASGRAENEQFF.

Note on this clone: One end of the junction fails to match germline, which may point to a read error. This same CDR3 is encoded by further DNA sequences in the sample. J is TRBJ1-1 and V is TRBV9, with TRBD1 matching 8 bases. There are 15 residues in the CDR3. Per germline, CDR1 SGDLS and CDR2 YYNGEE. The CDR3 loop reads CASSGFTGGNTEAFF. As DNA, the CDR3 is TGTGCCAGCAGCGGATTTACAGGGGGGAACACTGAGGCTTTCTTT.

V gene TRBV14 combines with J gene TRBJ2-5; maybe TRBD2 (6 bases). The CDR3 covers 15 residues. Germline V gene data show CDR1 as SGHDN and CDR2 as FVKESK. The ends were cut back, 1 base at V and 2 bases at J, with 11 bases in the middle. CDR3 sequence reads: CASSQGETSQETQYF. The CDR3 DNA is TGTGCCAGCAGCCAAGGGGAGACTAGTCAAGAGACCCAGTACTTC.

CDR3 nucleotide sequence: TGTGCCAGTAAGACTGCGGGGGGACATTCTGGGGCCAACGTCCTGACTTTC. It is translated as CASKTAGGHSGANVLTF. V gene TRBV19 combines with J gene TRBJ2-6; TRBD2 matches 8 bases. CDR1 LNHDA and CDR2 SQIVND come from the germline V gene (reference sequence). The CDR3 consists of 17 residues. The trim removed 7 bases at V and 1 base at J, leaving 9 bases unmatched.

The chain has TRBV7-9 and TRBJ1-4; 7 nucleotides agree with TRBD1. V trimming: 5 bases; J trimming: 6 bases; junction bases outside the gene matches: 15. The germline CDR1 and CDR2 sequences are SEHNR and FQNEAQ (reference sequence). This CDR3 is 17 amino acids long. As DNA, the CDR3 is TGTGCCAGCAGCCGCTGGCCCCCGACAGGGCTTTATGAAAAACTGTTTTTT. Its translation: CASSRWPPTGLYEKLFF. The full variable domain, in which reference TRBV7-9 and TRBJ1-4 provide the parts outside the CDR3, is DTGVSQNPRHKITKRGQNVTFRCDPISEHNRLYWYRQTLGQGPEFLTYFQNEAQLEKSRLLSDRFSAERPKGSFSTLEIQRTEQGDSAMYLCASSRWPPTGLYEKLFFGSGTQLSVL.